This T cell receptor beta chain was sequenced for a study of blood T cell repertoires in COVID-19. Overall study context: COVID-19 samples collected from the United States, Italy and Spain covered acute and convalescent phases.

CDR1 and CDR2 from the germline V gene are LGHDT and YNNKEL (reference sequence). The V and J ends lost 4 bases and 7 bases, in that order; junction bases with no gene match: 5. This CDR3 is built from 15 residues. In the authors' methods: Counts of nucleated cells, estimated from reference gene primer amplification, were obtained. The table came from immunoSEQ multiplex PCR; TCRdb's copy has only in-frame clones and leaves some out. For V, J and clone size, that table is used; D and trimming come from the DNA. The sample includes approximately 140,000 clones, over 70% of them seen just once. Sequencing used peripheral blood. The receptor comes from an older man with acute or convalescent COVID-19. The V and J genes are TRBV3-1 (or the pseudogene TRBV3-2) and TRBJ1-6; the match to TRBD1 covers 9 bases. The CDR3 DNA follows: TGTGCCAGCAGCCCTATGACAGGGGGGAATTCACCCCTCCACTTT. Translating it yields CASSPMTGGNSPLHF.